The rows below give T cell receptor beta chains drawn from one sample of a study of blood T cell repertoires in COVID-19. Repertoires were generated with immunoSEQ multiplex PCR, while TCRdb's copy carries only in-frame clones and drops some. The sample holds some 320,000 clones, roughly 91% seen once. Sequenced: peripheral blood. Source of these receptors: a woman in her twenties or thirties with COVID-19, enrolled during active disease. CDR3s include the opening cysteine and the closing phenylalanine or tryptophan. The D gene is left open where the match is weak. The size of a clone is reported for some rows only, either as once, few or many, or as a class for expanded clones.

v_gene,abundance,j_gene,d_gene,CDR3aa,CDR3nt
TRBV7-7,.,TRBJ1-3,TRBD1,CASSLGRGAGNTIYF,TGTGCCAGCAGCTTGGGCAGGGGGGCTGGAAACACCATATATTTT
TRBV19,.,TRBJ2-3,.,CASSPRWATDTQYF,TGTGCCAGTAGTCCCCGGTGGGCCACAGATACGCAGTATTTT
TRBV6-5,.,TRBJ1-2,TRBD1,CASSSTGGPGYTF,TGTGCCAGCAGTTCGACAGGGGGTCCGGGCTACACCTTC
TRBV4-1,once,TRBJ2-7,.,CASSQDRGIAYEQYF,TGCGCCAGCAGCCAAGACCGGGGGATCGCCTACGAGCAGTACTTC
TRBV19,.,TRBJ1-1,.,CASSGPRHTEAFF,TGTGCCAGTAGTGGGCCCCGCCACACTGAAGCTTTCTTT
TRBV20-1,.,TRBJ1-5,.,CSARDRGTQHF,TGCAGTGCTAGAGATAGGGGGACCCAGCATTTT
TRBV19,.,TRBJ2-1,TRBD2,CASSWLAGLYNEQFF,TGTGCCAGTAGCTGGCTAGCGGGATTATACAATGAGCAGTTCTTC
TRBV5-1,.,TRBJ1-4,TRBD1,CASSLLQGAGEKLFF,TGCGCCAGCAGTTTATTACAGGGGGCCGGTGAAAAACTGTTTTTT
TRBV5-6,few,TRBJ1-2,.,CASSLTGPGGYTF,TGTGCCAGCAGCTTGACAGGGCCGGGAGGCTACACCTTC
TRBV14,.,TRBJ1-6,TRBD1,CASSYRQGVGSPLHF,TGTGCCAGCAGCTACCGACAGGGGGTGGGATCACCCCTCCACTTT
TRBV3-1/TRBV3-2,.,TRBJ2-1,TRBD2,CASSQDYGGANEQFF,TGTGCCAGCAGCCAAGATTACGGGGGGGCTAATGAGCAGTTCTTC
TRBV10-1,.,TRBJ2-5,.,CASHRMRHPIETQYF,TGCGCCAGCCATAGAATGAGACACCCTATAGAGACCCAGTACTTC
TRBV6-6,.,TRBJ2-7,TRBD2,CASSYTLAGGSYEQYF,TGTGCCAGCAGTTACACTCTAGCGGGGGGTTCCTACGAGCAGTACTTC
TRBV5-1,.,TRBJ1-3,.,CASSNTGYGNTIYF,TGCGCCAGCAGCAACACAGGGTACGGAAACACCATATATTTT
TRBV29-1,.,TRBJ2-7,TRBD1,CSARTGTGPSYEQYF,TGCAGCGCTAGGACCGGGACAGGGCCTTCCTACGAGCAGTACTTC
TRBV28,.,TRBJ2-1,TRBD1,CASSLPGQGGYNEQFF,TGTGCCAGCAGTTTACCGGGACAGGGGGGTTACAATGAGCAGTTCTTC
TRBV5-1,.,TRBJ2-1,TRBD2,CASSLQVRGGAYNEQFF,TGCGCCAGCAGCTTGCAGGTTCGCGGGGGGGCCTACAATGAGCAGTTCTTC
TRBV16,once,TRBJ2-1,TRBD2,CASSQSFASGPYNEQFF,TGTGCCAGCAGCCAATCGTTCGCTAGCGGGCCATACAATGAGCAGTTCTTC
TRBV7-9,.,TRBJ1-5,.,CASSPGSGVGDSNQPQHF,TGTGCCAGCAGCCCCGGGTCGGGGGTCGGGGATAGCAATCAGCCCCAGCATTTT
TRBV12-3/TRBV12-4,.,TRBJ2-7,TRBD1,CASRGDSSYEQYF,TGTGCCAGCAGGGGGGACAGCTCCTACGAGCAGTACTTC
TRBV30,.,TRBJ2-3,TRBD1,CAWSTGGYTDTQYF,TGTGCCTGGAGCACAGGGGGCTACACAGATACGCAGTATTTT
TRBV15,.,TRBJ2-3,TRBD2,CATSREGPEGTGLTSTDTQYF,TGTGCCACCAGCAGAGAGGGGCCCGAGGGGACGGGACTAACTAGCACAGATACGCAGTATTTT